This TCR beta chain was sequenced during a study of graft-versus-host responses after intestinal transplantation. Comment on this clone: Its antigen is not known.

Study-wide points: In recipient marrow, GvH clones were found, and some appeared first in ileum or blood.

The method was immunoSEQ multiplex PCR; TCRdb's version includes in-frame clones alone and lacks a portion of them. The repertoire has 65,000 to 85,000 clones, roughly 84% of them found once; the top ten carry around 7.8%. This TCR came from a human donor who was the organ donor for an intestinal transplant. The specimen comprised unstimulated CD8+ T cells sorted from spleen or lymph node cells, sampled before transplant.

CDR3 bases: TGTGCCAGCAGCTCGGGGTTTGTTTTCGGCACAGATACGCAGTATTTT. Translating gives CASSSGFVFGTDTQYF. The V gene is TRBV5-4, the J gene TRBJ2-3; TRBD2 might be the D (5 bases). The CDR3 totals 16 residues. The germline V gene encodes CDR1 SGHNT and CDR2 YYREEE (reference sequence). The V and J ends lost 3 bases and 1 base respectively, with 15 bases between them.